This TCR beta chain came from a study of radiation and T cells in renal cell carcinoma. Profiling relied on immunoSEQ multiplex PCR, and the TCRdb table lists in-frame clones only, not all of them. The sample has just over 95,000 clones; around 80% are singletons. Time point denoted: blood 4 weeks post-SBRT, at nephrectomy. Regarding treatment: 15 Gy SBRT to primary tumor, nephrectomy 4 weeks later. Nephrectomy followed 15 Gy stereotactic body radiation by 4 weeks. Germline V gene data show CDR1 as MDHEN and CDR2 as SYDVKM. This CDR3 region has 13 residues. The J segment lost 6 bases and the V segment lost 6 bases, leaving 8 bases of the junction unmatched.

The sample was blood, taken from a patient whose treatment included radiotherapy and nephrectomy. This sequence originates from a man aged 55 to 70 with renal cell carcinoma. The chain uses TRBV28 and TRBJ2-7, with 7 nucleotides matching TRBD1. DNA of the CDR3: TGTGCCAGCAGACAGACAGGGAGCTCCGAGCAGTACTTC. Its translation: CASRQTGSSEQYF.